This T cell receptor beta chain originates from a study of beta chain features in type 1 diabetes. General study findings and limits: Among all four CD4+ subsets, Type 1 diabetes patients had TCRB CDR3s that were moderately but significantly shorter.

This clone has just a few counts. The antigen is undetermined. Only one heparinised blood draw was taken per donor, and its volume averaged about 120 mL. Post-sort purity exceeded 95% for all sorted populations. Looked up from germline, CDR1 is SGDLS and CDR2 is YYNGEE. The CDR3 runs to 16 residues. The junction had 7 bases not matched to a gene; V was cut back by 4 bases and J by 1 base. TCRB transcripts that were expressed got sequenced, as all of the isolated RNA had been reverse transcribed. Naive, central memory and regulatory T cell samples produced a mean of about 3.5 million reads. Only in-frame clones appear in the TCRdb table, and some are missing; sequencing was by immunoSEQ multiplex PCR. The table includes about 240,000 clones, around 13% detected once.

The chain joins TRBV9 to TRBJ2-1, with 8 bases matching TRBD2. The receptor comes from a man between 25 and 39 years old with type 1 diabetes. The sequenced material came from naive CD4+ T cells from blood. Written as DNA, the CDR3 is TGTGCCAGCAGCAGACGGCGGGGGGTGTCCTACAATGAGCAGTTCTTC. Amino acid sequence: CASSRRRGVSYNEQFF.